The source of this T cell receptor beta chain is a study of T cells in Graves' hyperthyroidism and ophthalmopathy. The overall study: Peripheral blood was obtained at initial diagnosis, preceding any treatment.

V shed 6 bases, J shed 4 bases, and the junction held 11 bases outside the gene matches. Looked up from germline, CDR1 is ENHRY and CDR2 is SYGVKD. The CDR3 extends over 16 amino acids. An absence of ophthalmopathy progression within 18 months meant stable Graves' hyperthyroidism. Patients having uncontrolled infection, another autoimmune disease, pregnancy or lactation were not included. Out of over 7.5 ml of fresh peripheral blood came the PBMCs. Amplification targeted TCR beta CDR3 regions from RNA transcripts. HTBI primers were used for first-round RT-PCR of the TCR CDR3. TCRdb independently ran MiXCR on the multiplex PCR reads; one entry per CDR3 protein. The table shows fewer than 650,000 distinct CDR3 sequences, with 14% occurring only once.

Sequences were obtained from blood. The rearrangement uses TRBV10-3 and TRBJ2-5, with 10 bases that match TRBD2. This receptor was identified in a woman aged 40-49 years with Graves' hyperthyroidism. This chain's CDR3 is CAIRETSGTPGETQYF. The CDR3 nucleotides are TGTGCCATCAGGGAAACTAGCGGGACTCCGGGAGAGACCCAGTACTTC.